Presented here are 10 T cell receptor beta chains from one specimen sequenced in a study of pediatric ulcerative colitis. One to two pinch biopsies were taken from the rectum during colonoscopy. Clones were read by immunoSEQ multiplex PCR, and TCRdb kept only the in-frame ones, dropping some. This table holds tens of thousands of clones, about 65% found once. Sequencing input: gut tissue. The receptor source for this set is a boy between 10 and 17 years old with severe ulcerative colitis.

This rearrangement joins TRBV2 to TRBJ2-5, with 8 bases aligning to TRBD1. Germline V gene lookup returns CDR1 SNHLY and CDR2 FYNNEI. The CDR3 has 15 amino acids. V shed 5 bases and J 7 bases; nucleotides not matched to a gene: 12. The CDR3 spells CASSRLDRVYGTQYF. The CDR3 DNA is TGTGCCAGCAGTAGACTGGACAGGGTTTATGGGACCCAGTACTTC.

The chain couples TRBV7-8 to TRBJ1-1, with D perhaps TRBD1 (6 bases). This CDR3 comprises 14 residues. Trimming shortened V by 6 bases and J by 2 bases, and 13 bases separated the two germline ends. Germline CDR1 SGHVS, CDR2 FQNEAQ. CDR3 residues: CASSGQSINTEAFF. The CDR3 nucleotides are TGTGCCAGCAGTGGACAGTCGATTAACACTGAAGCTTTCTTT.

The chain uses TRBV25-1 and TRBJ1-1; D gene uncertain. Trimming pared 3 bases from V and 0 bases from J, leaving 11 bases between. CDR3 length: 15 amino acids. Per the germline V gene, CDR1 is MGHDK and CDR2 is SYGVNS. The CDR3 sequence is CASSDSRLMNTEAFF. The CDR3, as DNA: TGTGCCAGCAGTGATAGTAGATTGATGAACACTGAAGCTTTCTTT.

This chain joins TRBV19 and TRBJ1-1; D gene unclear. V was shortened by 6 bases and J by 1 base, with 9 bases between the two germline ends. Germline lookup yields CDR1 LNHDA and CDR2 SQIVND (reference sequence). This CDR3 is built from 13 residues. The CDR3: CASSLYGNTEAFF. The CDR3 nucleotides are TGTGCCAGTAGCTTATACGGGAACACTGAAGCTTTCTTT.

The CDR3 protein is CASSFFLPDGGNYGYTF. The DNA for the CDR3 is TGTGCCAGCAGCTTTTTTTTACCGGACGGAGGAAACTATGGCTACACCTTC. The V and J genes are TRBV11-1 and TRBJ1-2, with D unresolved. Germline CDR1 reads SGHAT; CDR2 reads FQDESV (reference sequence). This CDR3 has 17 amino acids. Trimming removed 3 bases from V and 2 bases from J, with 19 bases in between. Full variable domain (remainder filled in from reference TRBV11-1 and TRBJ1-2): EAEVAQSPRYKITEKSQAVAFWCDPISGHATLYWYRQILGQGPELLVQFQDESVVDDSQLPKDRFSAERLKGVDSTLKIQPAELGDSAMYLCASSFFLPDGGNYGYTFGSGTRLTVV.

The chain employs TRBV7-2 and TRBJ1-1, with TRBD1 as a possible D gene (5 bases). V gave up 3 bases and J gave up 1 base, with 6 bases separating them. The CDR3 sequence is 13 residues long. Looked up from germline, CDR1 is SGHTA and CDR2 is FQGNSA. CDR3 in DNA: TGTGCCAGCAGCTTCGGGGGGAACACTGAAGCTTTCTTT. Translated: CASSFGGNTEAFF.

This chain uses TRBV7-2 with TRBJ1-3; D not certain. V was clipped by 0 bases and J by 10 bases, with 16 bases between them. The CDR3 spans 15 residues. Germline V gene lookup returns CDR1 SGHTA and CDR2 FQGNSA. The CDR3 sequence is CASSLAPYVSKTIYF. As DNA, the CDR3 is TGTGCCAGCAGCTTAGCCCCATACGTCTCTAAGACCATATATTTT. Full variable domain (remainder filled in from reference TRBV7-2 and TRBJ1-3): GAGVSQSPSNKVTEKGKDVELRCDPISGHTALYWYRQSLGQGLEFLIYFQGNSAPDKSGLPSDRFSAERTGGSVSTLTIQRTQQEDSAVYLCASSLAPYVSKTIYFGEGSWLTVV.

The V call is TRBV6-1, the J call TRBJ2-7; D not certain. The CDR3 length is 14 residues. Trimming took off 6 bases at V and 0 bases at J, with 12 bases between the two ends. Germline CDR1 MNHNS, CDR2 SASEGT. This chain's CDR3 is CASSNNLGSYEQYF. CDR3 in DNA: TGTGCCAGCAGCAACAACTTAGGCTCCTACGAGCAGTACTTC.

V and J are TRBV19 and TRBJ1-2; D unresolved. V was clipped by 5 bases and J by 1 base, with 8 bases between them. CDR1 and CDR2 from the germline V gene are LNHDA and SQIVND (reference sequence). The CDR3 contains 13 residues. The CDR3 coding sequence is TGTGCCAGTAGTGTCGATAATAACTATGGCTACACCTTC. Translation: CASSVDNNYGYTF.

The chain uses TRBV5-1 and TRBJ1-3, with D maybe TRBD1 (5 bases). The CDR3 consists of 13 residues. Trimming cost V 5 bases and J 7 bases, with 13 bases left between them. From germline, CDR1 is SGHRS and CDR2 YFSETQ. CDR3 in DNA: TGCGCCAGCAGTAACGGGGGAATCAACACCATATATTTT. Translation: CASSNGGINTIYF.